This T cell receptor beta chain was identified during a study of shared clonotypes between healthy human individuals. V lost 6 bases and J lost 6; bases outside the gene matches: 8. Germline values: CDR1 MDHEN, CDR2 SYDVKM. The CDR3 spans 14 residues. TCRdb keeps only in-frame clones here, not all; method: immunoSEQ multiplex PCR. This table has 2 million to 2.5 million clones, approximately 93% appearing once. This clonotype was sampled from a man in his late teens or twenties in good health. Some clones in this sample may be carry-over from other donors' samples. This sequence joins TRBV28 and TRBJ1-5; 7 bases match TRBD1. The sequencing input was naive CD4+ T cells from PBMCs. This sample's subset: CD45RA+ positively selected. The CDR3 DNA reads as TGTGCCAGCAGCTTTCAGGGGGGCTCTCAGCCCCAGCATTTT. Its translation is CASSFQGGSQPQHF.